The T cell receptor beta chain under discussion was sequenced for a study of blood T cell repertoires in COVID-19 (dated by TCRdb to about 2020). Broadly, across the study: The collaborator samples originated in the United States, Italy and Spain and spanned the acute and convalescent phases of COVID-19. The repertoires were released in a freely available public database meant as a resource for research on the immune response to SARS-CoV-2. Samples were obtained from the ongoing ImmuneRACE study (first 160 participants) and from roughly 1,300 subjects provided by 6 global collaborators. The prospective study material was composed of cDNA or gDNA derived from T cells, B-cell-depleted T cells, or PBMCs. A de-identified subject ID, COVID-19 status, age in years and sex were almost always included in the sample metadata. Where HLA class I and class II types were available, the types were taken from metadata supplied by the sample provider, not from assay-based typing. The dataset comprised deeply sampled blood TCRbeta repertoires from subjects exposed to, actively infected with, or recovered from COVID-19.

The collaborating institutions used their own protocols to collect whole blood in K2EDTA tubes. For TCRbeta analysis, collaborators shipped samples in one of three forms: frozen whole blood, isolated PBMCs, or DNA extracted from either of those sample types. A distance of 7 bases separates the germline ends of V and J, which lose 3 bases and 1 base respectively. There are 14 amino acids in the CDR3, from cysteine to phenylalanine inclusive. The kept DNA is CDR3 alone, 42 bases in frame from the first base. Taken from the germline V gene (reference sequence), the CDR1 and CDR2 loops are LNHDA and SQIVND. TCRbeta CDR3 regions were amplified from genomic DNA using the immunoSEQ Assay, a bias-controlled multiplex PCR. For the original study's pipeline: The number of nucleated cells in each sample was estimated by amplification of reference gene primers within the assay. To quantify the absolute abundance of each unique TCRbeta CDR3 rearrangement, sequence reads were collapsed and filtered. For each sample, productive Simpson clonality was calculated as the square root of Simpson's diversity index over productive rearrangements. What TCRdb holds here is the immuneACCESS table cut down to in-frame rearrangements. Part of the clones is not present; checked against another copy, under half of the missing clones reflect an unresolved V gene, and the others are unexplained. The DNA was the basis for D and trimming; V, J and clone size are from that table. A total of approximately 150,000 clones appear in this sample, about 84% of them only once. The ten top clones hold approximately 5% of the sample.

As regards this clone: What this receptor recognizes is not known. No much larger clone is present one base from it, and per-base qualities are unavailable. Other nucleotide sequences from this sample produce the same CDR3.

The study at large found these results: Clinical and demographic metadata were provided uncurated, with the amount varying by source and participant.

The TCR comes from a woman aged 50 to 65 with acute or convalescent COVID-19. Recombination connected TRBV19 to TRBJ2-1, with the D gene uncertain. Sequencing was done on a sample of peripheral blood. The bases read TGTGCCAGTAGTATCGTCTCGTCCTACAATGAGCAGTTCTTC. Translated, it reads CASSIVSSYNEQFF. Reference TRBV19 and TRBJ2-1 genes cover what lies past the CDR3, so the full variable domain is DGGITQSPKYLFRKEGQNVTLSCEQNLNHDAMYWYRQDPGQGLRLIYYSQIVNDFQKGDIAEGYSVSREKKESFPLTVTSAQKNPTAFYLCASSIVSSYNEQFFGPGTRLTVL.